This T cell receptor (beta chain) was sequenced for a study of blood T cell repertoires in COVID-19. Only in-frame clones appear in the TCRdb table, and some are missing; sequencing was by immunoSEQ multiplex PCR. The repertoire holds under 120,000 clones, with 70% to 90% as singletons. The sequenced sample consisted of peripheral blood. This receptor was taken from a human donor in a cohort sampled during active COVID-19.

CDR3 protein: CASSPGLTLTGELFF. The DNA of the CDR3 is TGCGCCAGCAGCCCGGGACTAACCTTGACCGGGGAGCTGTTTTTT. The chain joins TRBV5-1 to TRBJ2-2, with TRBD2 matching 7 bases. The trim removed 4 bases at V and 5 bases at J, leaving 8 bases unmatched. The germline V gene encodes CDR1 SGHRS and CDR2 YFSETQ. The CDR3 extends over 15 amino acids.